A selection of T cell receptor beta chains follows, all from one sample in a study of technical replicates of blood from several donors. Clones were read by immunoSEQ multiplex PCR, and TCRdb kept only the in-frame ones, dropping some. Of roughly 13,000 clones in the sample, about four fifths were seen once. Sequenced: PBMCs. Every receptor here comes from a human donor in good health. Each CDR3 is given with its conserved first and last residue.

V gene: TRBV27; J gene: TRBJ2-1; CDR3 protein: CASSSGTSFSYNEQFF
V gene: TRBV6-1; J gene: -; CDR3 protein: CASSADPKGGQGTYEQYF
V gene: TRBV30; J gene: TRBJ2-5; CDR3 protein: CAWSVVRGTQYF
V gene: TRBV28; J gene: TRBJ2-5; CDR3 protein: CASSYPGQREIVETQYF
V gene: TRBV6-1; J gene: TRBJ2-3; CDR3 protein: CASSLSTDTQYF
V gene: TRBV27; J gene: TRBJ2-5; CDR3 protein: CASSLSRGQETQYF
V gene: TRBV10-1; J gene: TRBJ2-7; CDR3 protein: CASSPGTSGIYEQYF
V gene: TRBV5-1; J gene: TRBJ2-1; CDR3 protein: CASSLAGTSGAQGRYNEQFF
V gene: TRBV2; J gene: TRBJ2-7; CDR3 protein: CASSEARSPYEQYF
V gene: TRBV25-1; J gene: TRBJ2-7; CDR3 protein: CASSFSRRSDEQYF
V gene: TRBV7-3; J gene: TRBJ2-7; CDR3 protein: CASSDTGTGSYEQYF
V gene: TRBV27; J gene: TRBJ1-1; CDR3 protein: CASSFTGVMNTEAFF
V gene: TRBV5-1; J gene: TRBJ2-4; CDR3 protein: CASSSGIRAGGSENIQYF
V gene: TRBV28; J gene: TRBJ1-2; CDR3 protein: CASNQARGEGYTF
V gene: TRBV5-4; J gene: -; CDR3 protein: CASSLDQGNYEQYF
V gene: TRBV7-2; J gene: TRBJ2-2; CDR3 protein: CASNKKTSGSVNTGELFF
V gene: TRBV27; J gene: TRBJ1-5; CDR3 protein: CASSFRGNQPQHF
V gene: TRBV5-1; J gene: TRBJ2-5; CDR3 protein: CASSLGVEAEILQETQYF
V gene: TRBV29-1; J gene: TRBJ2-1; CDR3 protein: CSAPEGAGWGNEQFF
V gene: TRBV11-2; J gene: TRBJ2-5; CDR3 protein: CASSLIPGQGETQYF
V gene: TRBV19; J gene: TRBJ2-3; CDR3 protein: CASSGTQSTDTQYF
V gene: TRBV7-2; J gene: TRBJ2-3; CDR3 protein: CASRDRAGTDTQYF
V gene: TRBV10-3; J gene: TRBJ2-3; CDR3 protein: CAISSLAGVGGLTDTQYF
V gene: TRBV2; J gene: TRBJ2-5; CDR3 protein: CASSDEVGRGRETQYF
V gene: TRBV28; J gene: TRBJ1-5; CDR3 protein: CASFGGARQPQHF
V gene: TRBV6-1; J gene: TRBJ2-3; CDR3 protein: CASSAEPTSGFTDTQYF
V gene: TRBV6-1; J gene: TRBJ1-1; CDR3 protein: CASSVEVTPNTEAFF
V gene: TRBV30; J gene: TRBJ1-4; CDR3 protein: CAWSVPDRQPKLFF
V gene: TRBV7-9; J gene: TRBJ1-2; CDR3 protein: CASSLAPAGGYTF
V gene: TRBV7-3; J gene: TRBJ2-5; CDR3 protein: CASSPTGSQETQYF
V gene: TRBV30; J gene: TRBJ1-5; CDR3 protein: CAWSVRDSGDQPQHF
V gene: TRBV6-1; J gene: TRBJ2-5; CDR3 protein: CASSELGGRETQYF
V gene: TRBV12-5; J gene: TRBJ2-2; CDR3 protein: CASGWNLSGRGVGELFF
V gene: TRBV18; J gene: TRBJ1-3; CDR3 protein: CASSPTPQGNTIYF
V gene: TRBV28; J gene: TRBJ2-7; CDR3 protein: CASSSAPGQRYEQYF
V gene: TRBV6-6; J gene: TRBJ2-5; CDR3 protein: CASTLSGVNQETQYF
V gene: TRBV30; J gene: TRBJ1-3; CDR3 protein: CAWSVGSPKSGNTIYF
V gene: TRBV19; J gene: TRBJ2-1; CDR3 protein: CASSLSGGDSYNEQFF
V gene: TRBV9; J gene: TRBJ2-7; CDR3 protein: CASSVDITYEQYF
V gene: TRBV27; J gene: TRBJ1-1; CDR3 protein: CASSPDRFGAEAFF
V gene: TRBV27; J gene: TRBJ2-1; CDR3 protein: CASSSHLVAGGLETFF
V gene: TRBV11-1; J gene: TRBJ2-1; CDR3 protein: CASSLESGLAGRNEQFF
V gene: TRBV28; J gene: TRBJ2-7; CDR3 protein: CASSPHASGRNYEQYF
V gene: TRBV7-9; J gene: TRBJ2-7; CDR3 protein: CASSSTTKSYEQYF
V gene: TRBV7-9; J gene: TRBJ2-1; CDR3 protein: CASSPRGTPSNEQFF
V gene: TRBV19; J gene: TRBJ2-2; CDR3 protein: CASSMTGGRQTGELFF
V gene: TRBV19; J gene: TRBJ2-1; CDR3 protein: CASSGRGHNEQFF
V gene: TRBV18; J gene: TRBJ2-7; CDR3 protein: CASSPRQDSYEQYF
V gene: TRBV21-1; J gene: TRBJ2-7; CDR3 protein: CASSKVLTAGTYEQYF
V gene: TRBV6-5; J gene: TRBJ2-6; CDR3 protein: CASSRQVSGANVLTF
V gene: TRBV4-1; J gene: TRBJ1-3; CDR3 protein: CASSHPGVAVPGNTIYF
V gene: TRBV29-1; J gene: TRBJ2-3; CDR3 protein: CSVSGQGGTDTQYF
V gene: TRBV18; J gene: TRBJ2-2; CDR3 protein: CASSPPNRVDTGELFF